A single sample is the source of the 18 T cell receptor beta chains below, sequenced in a study of shared clonotypes between healthy human individuals. CD8 cells regarded as naive lacked CD45RO, were positively chosen for CCR7, and omitted terminally differentiated effector memory CD45RA+ cells. The method was immunoSEQ multiplex PCR; TCRdb's version includes in-frame clones alone and lacks a portion of them. The data show 560,000 or so clones, 95% to 97% seen once. The specimen sequenced was naive CD8+ T cells sorted from blood. These receptor sequences come from a woman aged 25 to 39 in good health.

This clone was detected once. V gene TRBV9 combines with J gene TRBJ1-1, with 7 bases fitting TRBD1. The CDR3 spans 19 residues. V was clipped by 3 bases and J by 0 bases; unmatched bases: 17. Germline V lookup: CDR1 SGDLS, CDR2 YYNGEE. CDR3 bases: TGTGCCAGCAGCGGATCCCGGGACAGCCTCCCAGTCGTGAACACTGAAGCTTTCTTT. Translating it yields CASSGSRDSLPVVNTEAFF.

The CDR3 bases are TGCGCCAGCAGTGAGAGTTACGAGCGGCACTCCTACGAGCAGTACTTC. It yields the protein CASSESYERHSYEQYF. The chain uses TRBV10-2 and TRBJ2-7; D is possibly TRBD2 (5 bases). Per germline, CDR1 WSHSY and CDR2 SAAADI. V was clipped by 2 bases and J by 0 bases, with 14 bases between them. This CDR3 has 16 amino acids.

The rearrangement links TRBV18 to TRBJ2-6; D ambiguous. Germline values: CDR1 KGHSH, CDR2 LQKENI. CDR3 length: 17 residues. V was trimmed by 2 bases and J by 0 bases, leaving 11 bases between them. The CDR3 protein is CASSPITSISGANVLTF. Written as DNA, the CDR3 is TGTGCCAGCTCACCAATAACGTCAATCTCTGGGGCCAACGTCCTGACTTTC.

V is TRBV27 and J is TRBJ1-1; the D is unclear. Per germline, CDR1 MNHEY and CDR2 SMNVEV (reference sequence). This CDR3 is 14 amino acids long. V was trimmed by 4 bases and J by 4 bases, leaving 13 bases between them. CDR3 sequence: CASSSSAAGTEAFF. CDR3 nucleotide sequence: TGTGCCAGCAGTTCCAGTGCGGCGGGCACTGAAGCTTTCTTT.

The V and J genes are TRBV28 and TRBJ2-3; possibly TRBD1 for D (5 bases). The CDR3 spans 15 residues. V was pared by 2 bases and J by 3 bases, with 12 bases between. The V gene's germline CDR1 is MDHEN and CDR2 SYDVKM. This CDR3 reads CASSLVPGKTDTQYF. In nucleotides, the CDR3 is TGTGCCAGCAGTTTAGTTCCAGGGAAAACAGATACGCAGTATTTT.

J is TRBJ2-7 and V is TRBV27; D is unresolved. With 5 bases removed from V and 0 bases from J, the gap between germline ends came to 11 bases. The germline V gene encodes CDR1 MNHEY and CDR2 SMNVEV (reference sequence). The CDR3 is made up of 14 amino acids. CDR3 DNA sequence: TGTGCCAGCAGTCTTGTCCGGAACTCCTACGAGCAGTACTTC. This sequence encodes CASSLVRNSYEQYF.

The chain combines TRBV18 with TRBJ2-7; 8 nucleotides align to TRBD1. The V gene's germline CDR1 is KGHSH and CDR2 LQKENI. Losses at the gene ends were 3 bases for V and 3 bases for J; bases not matched to a gene: 13. The length of the CDR3 is 17 residues. The CDR3, as DNA: TGTGCCAGCTCACCGTCTCCGCATCCCGGGACAGGCTACGAGCAGTACTTC. As protein: CASSPSPHPGTGYEQYF.

The V gene is TRBV15, the J gene TRBJ2-7; D is possibly TRBD2 (6 bases). The germline V gene has CDR1 LNHNV and CDR2 YYDKDF (reference sequence). V lost 5 bases and J 3 bases, leaving 17 bases between the germline ends. The CDR3 runs 15 residues. CDR3 residues: CATSHRLEGDYEQYF. CDR3 nucleotides: TGTGCCACCAGCCACCGACTAGAAGGGGACTACGAGCAGTACTTC.

Details on this clone: Other DNA sequences in this sample translate to the same CDR3. The genes are TRBV5-1 and TRBJ1-1; D not resolved. With 0 bases removed from V and 4 bases from J, the gap between germline ends came to 7 bases. Germline CDR1 reads SGHRS; CDR2 reads YFSETQ. The CDR3 consists of 13 residues. The CDR3: CASSLEGGTEAFF. In DNA form, the CDR3 reads TGCGCCAGCAGCTTGGAGGGAGGCACTGAAGCTTTCTTT.

This chain connects TRBV9 to TRBJ2-7, with D unresolved. The V gene lost 3 bases and the J gene lost 3 bases, with 13 bases spanning the gap. From germline, CDR1 is SGDLS and CDR2 YYNGEE. The CDR3 runs 14 residues. Here the CDR3 reads CASSAALEDYEQYF. DNA of the CDR3: TGTGCCAGCAGCGCCGCTCTGGAAGACTACGAGCAGTACTTC.

The chain combines TRBV4-2 with TRBJ2-5, with 9 bases that match TRBD2. The closer fit of TRBJ2-7 to the DNA end suggests the J call may be wrong. This CDR3 region has 17 residues. In germline, CDR1 is LGHNA, CDR2 YNFKEQ. The CDR3 nucleotides are TGTGCCAGCAGCCAAGATCCCGATAGCGGGAGCCCCTACGAGCAGTACTTC. It yields the protein CASSQDPDSGSPYEQYF.

Only a few counts were recorded for this clone. The chain carries TRBV28 and TRBJ1-5; 8 bases match TRBD1. The CDR3 is 13 residues long. The germline V gene encodes CDR1 MDHEN and CDR2 SYDVKM. The V gene end was trimmed by 4 bases and the J gene end by 8 bases; junction bases not matched to a gene: 4. For the CDR3, the DNA is TGTGCCAGCAGTTATGACAGGGGAGAGCCCCAGCATTTT. It yields the protein CASSYDRGEPQHF.

J is TRBJ1-4 and V is TRBV10-3; D remains unclear. Trimming left V 2 bases short and J 4 bases short, with 11 bases between. From germline, CDR1 is ENHRY and CDR2 SYGVKD. The CDR3 extends over 15 amino acids. The CDR3, as DNA: TGTGCCATCAGTGAGGAACAGATCGATAATGAAAAACTGTTTTTT. Translated, it gives CAISEEQIDNEKLFF.

To note about this clone: This sample also contains other DNA sequences that code for the same CDR3. The chain recombines TRBV19 with TRBJ2-7; TRBD2 is a possible D gene (6 bases). This CDR3 spans 13 amino acids. Germline V lookup: CDR1 LNHDA, CDR2 SQIVND (reference sequence). V was cut by 5 bases and J by 2 bases, with 10 bases left in between. CDR3 loop: CASSFGTAYEQYF. CDR3 nucleotide sequence: TGTGCCAGTAGTTTTGGGACTGCCTACGAGCAGTACTTC.

The V call is TRBV5-6, the J call TRBJ2-7; the match to TRBD2 covers 10 bases. J lost 3 bases, V lost 6 bases, and 12 bases had no gene match. The CDR3 consists of 16 residues. Germline V gene sequence: CDR1 SGHDT, CDR2 YYEEEE. CDR3: CASNDSGGSVIYEQYF. As DNA, the CDR3 is TGTGCCAGCAACGATAGCGGGGGGAGTGTCATCTACGAGCAGTACTTC.

The CDR3 region is CASSLFQGAQPQHF. The CDR3 region has the DNA TGTGCCAGCAGTTTATTTCAGGGGGCTCAGCCCCAGCATTTT. This chain joins TRBV28 and TRBJ1-5, with 8 bases identical to TRBD1. CDR1 MDHEN and CDR2 SYDVKM come from the germline V gene. The V gene end was trimmed by 1 base and the J gene end by 6 bases; junction bases not matched to a gene: 2. The CDR3 sequence is 14 residues long. The variable domain in full, with the rest retrieved from reference TRBV28 and TRBJ1-5, is DVKVTQSSRYLVKRTGEKVFLECVQDMDHENMFWYRQDPGLGLRLIYFSYDVKMKEKGDIPEGYSVSREKKERFSLILESASTNQTSMYLCASSLFQGAQPQHFGDGTRLSIL.

V gene TRBV6-1 combines with J gene TRBJ1-2; D not resolved. The CDR3 is made up of 14 amino acids. The germline gives CDR1 MNHNS, CDR2 SASEGT. The germline V and J ends were trimmed by 0 bases and 8 bases, with 13 bases remaining between them. The CDR3 region has the DNA TGTGCCAGCAGTGAAGCGGAACAATGGGAAGGCTACACCTTC. Translation gives CASSEAEQWEGYTF.

As to this clone: The sample holds other DNA sequences that translate to the same CDR3. The chain couples TRBV27 to TRBJ1-5; a possible D gene is TRBD1 (5 bases). The germline V and J ends were trimmed by 3 bases and 5 bases, with 8 bases remaining between them. CDR3 length: 13 amino acids. Germline CDR1 reads MNHEY; CDR2 reads SMNVEV (reference sequence). CDR3 DNA sequence: TGTGCCAGCAGTTTCTCGGGGGATCAGCCCCAGCATTTT. Its translation is CASSFSGDQPQHF.